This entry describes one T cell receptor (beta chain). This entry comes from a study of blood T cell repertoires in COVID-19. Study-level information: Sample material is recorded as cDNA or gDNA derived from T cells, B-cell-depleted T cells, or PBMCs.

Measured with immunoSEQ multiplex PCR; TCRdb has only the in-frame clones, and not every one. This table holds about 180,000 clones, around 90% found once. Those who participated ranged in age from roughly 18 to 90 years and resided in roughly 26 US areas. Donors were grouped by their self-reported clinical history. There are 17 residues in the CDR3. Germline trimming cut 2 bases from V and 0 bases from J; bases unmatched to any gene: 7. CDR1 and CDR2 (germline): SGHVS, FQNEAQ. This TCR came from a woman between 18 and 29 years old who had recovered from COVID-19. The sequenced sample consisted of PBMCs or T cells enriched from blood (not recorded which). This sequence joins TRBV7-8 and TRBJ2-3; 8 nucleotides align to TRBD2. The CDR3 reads CASSLTHTGGSTDTQYF. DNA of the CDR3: TGTGCCAGCAGCTTAACGCACACGGGAGGGAGCACAGATACGCAGTATTTT.